The present T cell receptor (beta chain) was sequenced within a study of cytomegalovirus exposure and HLA in healthy donors (dated by TCRdb to the late 2010s). Some background on the complete study: In an earlier analysis of about 560 of the donors, around 290 Gb of sequence data and 90 million to 120 million unique TCR beta sequences from about 190 million T cells were reported. Approximately 300 gigabases of sequencing data and around 85 million unique TCR sequences made up an early release that covered approximately 700 HLA-typed donors. The genetic ancestry cluster associated with self-reported Caucasian donors included roughly four fifths of the approximately 410 genotyped donors. The aim of the study was to test whether cataloging public T cell receptors could identify signatures of past pathogen exposure. The study profiled the T cell repertoires of 500 to 800 subjects by immunosequencing and related them to cytomegalovirus serostatus. In addition to the first cohort of roughly 700 subjects, a separate validation cohort of about 120 different subjects was used. The study combined high-throughput TCR immunosequencing, statistical association of individual TCRs with disease status, and machine learning to predict cytomegalovirus infection status. A later analysis re-analyzed previously published TCR beta repertoires from approximately 670 donors and added high-resolution HLA genotyping to study TCR occurrence patterns. The later analysis used no new phenotypic data to find candidate immune exposures, relying instead on TCR beta sequences and their occurrence across donors. In an earlier analysis of around 540 of the donors, high-throughput TCR beta sequencing was used to judge whether each TCR beta V gene segment behaved as functional or pseudogenic. Donor age, sex, ethnicity and CMV serostatus were compiled alongside the repertoire data. A later genetic analysis used genome-wide SNP genotypes for about three fifths of the 666 donors, treating that subset as a discovery cohort. All discovery cohort repertoires had been generated using a single sequencing platform. HLA typing covered class I and class II loci at four-digit resolution. The number of donors typed differed by locus, with 629-630 for A, B, C, DRB1 and DQB1, around 520 for DQA1, 600 to 610 for DPA1, and some 440 for DPB1. Because of strong linkage in the cohort, five DR-DQ haplotypes were treated as single units for association and clustering. On average, 235,054 unique TCR beta nucleotide sequences were sequenced per donor among 350 to 400 genotyped donors of the cohort, with roughly 18% of those sequences being non-productive.

Beyond this particular receptor, the publication reports: In vitro tests confirmed that a few of the cytomegalovirus-associated TCR beta chains recognize cytomegalovirus antigens. Presence/absence analyses assumed roughly uniform sequencing depth across donors, an assumption that may not hold. Because counts were too low, some 17 rarely observed V segments, including chromosome 9 orphons, were excluded from the earlier analysis of 587 of the donors. Specific HLA alleles were associated with some 15,000 TCR beta sequences at a false discovery rate of 0.05 in a later analysis. A later genetic analysis reported fewer N-insertions in productive TCRs among donors in an Asian-associated ancestry cluster than the roughly 650-donor mean. Assigning TCR associations to individual alleles was difficult when HLA alleles, especially DR and DQ, strongly co-occurred. A further reported finding was that TCR beta sequences accurately predicted the HLA-A and HLA-B alleles for most subjects in the first cohort. Immune exposure information for the cohort was limited to CMV serostatus. Most TCR sequences were seen in very few donors, while some public TCRs were found in many individuals. Cytomegalovirus status was reported to be diagnosed by the classifier with high specificity and sensitivity in both the original and validation cohorts. A later analysis found that HLA-associated TCR beta chains were more clonally expanded and had lower generation probabilities than equally common non-associated chains. In a later analysis, the rate of TCR association differed among HLA loci, with DRB1 alleles having the most associated TCRs and HLA-C alleles having the fewest. Only TCR beta chains were sequenced in this cohort, and the absence of alpha or paired-chain data limited detectable features. The 87-base-pair reads could not distinguish some IMGT-functional V segments, including TRBV6-2 and TRBV6-3, so those segments were excluded. Correlated functional status among segregating V segments might reflect linkage disequilibrium, but an unknown experimental factor could not be ruled out. According to the authors, the approach could potentially be generalized to other disease states and immunological phenotypes. According to a later analysis, most CMV-associated TCR beta chains appeared to be HLA-restricted, and the HLA associations seemed to be driven largely by CMV exposure. HLA typing was unavailable for some donors at each locus, so association tests used only the typed subset. The study gave a list of 150 to 200 TCR beta chains associated with cytomegalovirus. Several of the top co-occurrence clusters appeared to be linked to parvovirus B19, influenza, CMV and Epstein-Barr virus, according to a later analysis. A later genetic analysis associated a missense DCLRE1C variant with V-gene and J-gene trimming of TCR beta chains, and an independent cohort replicated the association. In an earlier analysis of some 500 of the donors, most TCR beta V segments were observed in productive rearrangements about 87% or about 30% of the time, broadly matching IMGT annotations. A group of highly shared sequence variants was considered likely to be a technical artifact of the sequencing pipeline.

From the cysteine through the phenylalanine, the CDR3 covers 13 amino acids. CDR3 DNA is the only sequence kept; it has 39 bases, read in frame from the first base. Based on the germline V gene, the CDR1 and CDR2 sequences are SQVTM and ANQGSEA. Regarding this clone: This clone's antigen is unknown.

Receptor amplification or capture employed the immunoSEQ multiplex PCR assay. The multiplex PCR relied on a mix of 60 forward primers for TCR Vbeta segments and 13 reverse primers for TCR Jbeta segments. A multiplex PCR assay on genomic DNA amplified the CDR3 region of rearranged TCR beta genes. Amplified TCR beta libraries were sequenced as 87-base-pair reads on the Illumina HiSeq System. The paper's data handling went like this. In a later analysis, 70 million to 95 million unique TCR beta chains were counted across the approximately 640 repertoires, and some 10 million of these chains were shared by at least two donors. Raw reads were error-corrected and collapsed into unique sequences by a nearest-neighbor algorithm in which closely related sequences were merged to remove PCR and sequencing errors. Alignment of CDR3 sequences to IMGT reference sequences was used to assign V, D and J gene segments. For a sequence to be retained, a match of at least six nucleotides was required to both a V gene segment and a J gene segment. Rearrangements were classified as productive when the CDR3 lacked stop codons and remained in frame with V and J, and all other rearrangements were classified as non-productive. CDR3 was defined by IMGT convention, running from the second conserved V-encoded cysteine to the conserved J-encoded phenylalanine. In an earlier analysis of some 550 of the donors, sequences lacking an unambiguous match to a single V gene segment were excluded. An earlier analysis of several hundred of the donors called V segments functional above 56.7% productive rearrangements and segregating when the between-donor standard deviation exceeded 5%. A statistical classification framework was built to diagnose cytomegalovirus status from the catalog of TCR beta chain sequences. V and J gene assignment, in a later analysis, came from comparing TCR nucleotide sequences with IMGT/GENE-DB human TR gene sequences. Using the TCRdist pipeline, a later analysis assigned CDR3 sequences along with most-parsimonious VDJ recombination scenarios. A later analysis defined each TCR beta chain by its CDR3 amino acid sequence plus V-gene family, and excluded reads lacking a unique V-gene family. To address suspected cross-contamination and a sequencing artifact, a later analysis removed roughly 640 highly shared, low-generation-probability nucleotide sequences. In a later analysis, a clonal expansion index was calculated for each public chain from normalized within-repertoire ranks of inferred template counts. In a later analysis, generation probabilities were computed using a VDJ recombination model fitted to out-of-frame rearrangements, and the results were checked against IGoR. In a later analysis, TCR-TCR, TCR-HLA and TCR-CMV co-occurrence was scored with hypergeometric tests, and a repertoire-size bias correction was applied to TCR pairs. In a later analysis, false discovery rates were estimated by permuting HLA or CMV assignments 20 times. In a later analysis, co-occurring TCRs were grouped using DBSCAN, and TCRdist sequence similarity was added for clustering within HLA-allele-positive subsets. Repertoires with fewer than 30,000 or more than 120,000 public chains, plus five repertoires with anomalous nucleotide sharing, were excluded from co-occurrence clustering. What TCRdb holds here is the immuneACCESS table cut down to in-frame rearrangements. Part of the clones is not present; checked against another copy, under half of the missing clones reflect an unresolved V gene, and the others are unexplained. V, J and clone size derive from that table, while D and trimming were established from the DNA sequence. The data table for this sample lists more than 100,000 clones. The ten most abundant clones make up under 2% of the sample.

The cohort comprised 710 or so healthy bone marrow donors. All cohort members were sampled while nominally healthy, although unrecorded immune exposures were likely present. The donor was CMV seronegative and belonged to the group of more than 300 seronegative cohort members. Each donor provided a peripheral blood sample, and peripheral blood mononuclear cells were used for TCR beta sequencing. The Qiagen DNeasy Blood Extraction Kit was used to extract genomic DNA from the blood cell samples. The chain is assembled from TRBV29-1 and TRBJ2-5; 8 central nucleotides agree with TRBD1. The J call could be wrong; TRBJ2-7 is a better fit for the DNA end. What was sequenced was PBMCs. This clonotype was obtained from a woman aged 35 to 49 in good health and CMV-seronegative. The nucleotide sequence reads as follows: TGCAGCGTTGCGGAGACAGGGGAGGACGAGCAGTACTTC. This translates into CSVAETGEDEQYF.